Listed here are 20 T cell receptor beta chains from one sample, sequenced in a study of T cells in women clearing cervical HPV infection listed by TCRdb under 2018. The protocol used for the library was the immunoSEQ multiplex PCR assay. The immuneACCESS repertoire file appears here via TCRdb, limited to in-frame rearrangements. These files lack a portion of the clones; in checked studies, under half of the deficit traces to unresolved V genes, and the cause of the others is not known. Per the sample table, the count is some 40,000 clones. Of the sample, 1.2% is held by the ten largest clones. Sequenced sample: blood buffy coat. Source of these receptors: a woman between 18 and 70 years old with a cervical HPV16 infection that either progressed to CIN3+ or cleared (not recorded which).

On this clone itself: The CDR3 end falls 3 residues outside the read, so it is completed with the germline J gene. The V gene is TRBV5-1, the J gene TRBJ2-2; 8 bases line up with TRBD1. The CDR3 is 15 residues long. Germline CDR1 and CDR2: SGHRS and YFSETQ. The CDR3 protein is CASSLVTGGNEKLFF. Partial CDR3 DNA: TGCGCCAGCAGCTTGGTCACAGGGGGGAATGAAAAG.

About this clone itself: Compared with germline, one end of the junction differs, possibly owing to a read error. The read gets to within 3 residues of the CDR3 end, and the germline J gene fills in the rest. The chain carries TRBV4-2 and TRBJ2-1; 9 nucleotides agree with TRBD2. The CDR3 has 18 residues. Per the germline V gene, CDR1 is LGHNA and CDR2 is YNFKEQ. CDR3 DNA, as far as it was read: TGCGCCAGCAGCCAAGGAGTAATAGCGGGAGATGTAGTTAATGAG. It specifies CASSQGVIAGDVVNE. The whole CDR3 sequence is CASSQGVIAGDVVNEQFF.

Turning to this clone: The missing CDR3 end, 3 residues past where the read stops, is filled in from the germline J gene. The gene calls are TRBV5-1 and TRBJ2-1; 12 nucleotides line up with TRBD1. CDR3 length: 15 residues. With 7 bases clipped from V and 9 bases from J, the junction kept 11 bases outside the gene matches. Germline CDR1 and CDR2: SGHRS and YFSETQ. CDR3: CASGRSGTGGSEQFF. Partial CDR3 DNA: TGCGCCAGCGGGAGGTCCGGGACAGGGGGCAGTGAG. Full variable domain (remainder filled in from reference TRBV5-1 and TRBJ2-1): KAGVTQTPRYLIKTRGQQVTLSCSPISGHRSVSWYQQTPGQGLQFLFEYFSETQRNKGNFPGRFSGRQFSNSRSEMNVSTLELGDSALYLCASGRSGTGGSEQFFGPGTRLTVL.

Points on this clone: The CDR3 extends 3 residues past the end of the read, so its final part is completed from the germline J gene. The chain couples TRBV20-1 to TRBJ2-7, with D maybe TRBD2 (5 bases). From germline, CDR1 is DFQATT and CDR2 SNEGSKA (reference sequence). The V end was cut by 3 bases, the J end by 0 bases, with 9 bases between. The CDR3 consists of 13 residues. The DNA read from the CDR3 is TGCAGTGCTAGGGACTTCGCCTCCTACGAG. Its protein is CSARDFASYE. The entire CDR3 is CSARDFASYEQYF.

On this clone: The read falls 3 residues short of the CDR3 end, and the missing part is taken from the germline J gene. This chain uses TRBV18 with TRBJ2-1, with TRBD1 matching 12 bases. Germline loops: CDR1 KGHSH, CDR2 LQKENI. CDR3 length: 15 amino acids. The ends lost 5 bases at V and 8 bases at J; junction bases unmatched: 7. The sequenced part of the CDR3 DNA is TGTGCCAGCTCATCGGGGACAGGGGGCATTTATGAG. Protein product: CASSSGTGGIYE. The whole CDR3 is CASSSGTGGIYEQFF.

Details on this clone: Read data end 3 residues before the CDR3 end; the end is taken from the germline J gene. This chain links TRBV11-2 with TRBJ2-3; tentatively, D is TRBD2 (7 bases). Trimming shortened V by 4 bases and J by 4 bases, and 15 bases separated the two germline ends. Germline V gives CDR1 SGHAT, CDR2 FQNNGV. The CDR3 loop spans 15 amino acids. CDR3 region: CASSYGGQSADTQYF. CDR3 DNA (partial): TGTGCCAGCAGCTACGGGGGGCAGTCCGCAGATACG.

About this clone: The read is 3 residues too short to cover the CDR3 end, so that end is filled in from the germline J gene. This chain joins TRBV2 and TRBJ1-2; maybe TRBD1 (5 bases). This CDR3 spans 13 amino acids. In germline, CDR1 is SNHLY, CDR2 FYNNEI. The CDR3 loop reads CASSEGRVGGYTF. The sequenced part of the CDR3 DNA is TGTGCCAGCAGTGAGGGCAGGGTGGGGGGC. Filled out from reference TRBV2 and TRBJ1-2, the complete variable domain reads EPEVTQTPSHQVTQMGQEVILRCVPISNHLYFYWYRQILGQKVEFLVSFYNNEISEKSEIFDDQFSVERPDGSNFTLKIRSTKLEDSAMYFCASSEGRVGGYTFGSGTRLTVV.

Details on this clone: The CDR3 goes on 3 residues after the read ends, and that part is filled in from the germline J gene. The chain carries TRBV11-2 and TRBJ1-1, with D maybe TRBD1 (5 bases). CDR1 SGHAT and CDR2 FQNNGV come from the germline V gene. V gave up 5 bases and J gave up 6 bases, with 19 bases separating them. This CDR3 spans 15 amino acids. The CDR3 protein is CASSRLVGRVPEAFF. Incomplete CDR3 DNA: TGTGCCAGCAGCCGCTTGGTGGGCAGGGTCCCTGAA.

In the case of this clone: The read comes to an end 3 residues before the CDR3 does, leaving the germline J gene to fill in the end. The chain recombines TRBV20-1 with TRBJ2-1, with 14 positions matching TRBD2. This CDR3 has 14 amino acids. Losses at the gene ends were 5 bases for V and 8 bases for J; bases not matched to a gene: 5. Germline CDR1 DFQATT, CDR2 SNEGSKA (reference sequence). CDR3 region: CSAPGTSGSHEQFF. CDR3 DNA, as far as it was read: TGCAGTGCTCCAGGGACTAGCGGGAGCCATGAG.

Points on this clone: The sequenced fragment ends 3 residues before the CDR3 boundary, so the rest is inferred from the germline J gene. The chain uses TRBV28 and TRBJ1-2; maybe TRBD1 (5 bases). Germline V gene lookup returns CDR1 MDHEN and CDR2 SYDVKM. This CDR3 has 16 residues. This CDR3 reads CASSTGSAGGRGGYTF. The DNA read from the CDR3 is TGTGCCAGCAGTACGGGGTCCGCCGGGGGGAGAGGGGGC.

Concerning this clone itself: The read ends 3 residues before the CDR3 terminus; that terminus is restored from the germline J gene. The chain combines TRBV5-6 with TRBJ1-5; 9 positions agree with TRBD1. J lost 7 bases, V lost 2 bases, and 4 bases had no gene match. Germline CDR1 reads SGHDT; CDR2 reads YYEEEE. The CDR3 consists of 14 residues. CDR3 bases read: TGTGCCAGCAGCTTTCGGACAGGGGCCCAGCCC. This codes for CASSFRTGAQP. The complete CDR3 sequence is CASSFRTGAQPQHF.

Concerning this clone: Sequencing ends 3 residues short of the CDR3 end; the germline J gene provides the rest. This rearrangement joins TRBV20-1 to TRBJ2-2; possibly TRBD2 for D (6 bases). This CDR3 comprises 16 residues. Germline V CDR1 and CDR2: DFQATT, SNEGSKA (reference sequence). V was shortened by 0 bases and J by 3 bases, with 14 bases between the two germline ends. The sequenced part of the CDR3 DNA is TGCAGTGCTAGAGATCCGAACGGGGAGGACACCGGGGAG. Translated, it gives CSARDPNGEDTGE. The full CDR3 protein reads CSARDPNGEDTGELFF.

A note on this clone: The read ends 3 residues early relative to the CDR3; the germline J gene fills the gap. This chain joins TRBV5-1 and TRBJ2-5; possible D gene TRBD2, 5 bases. Germline CDR1 reads SGHRS; CDR2 reads YFSETQ. V lost 4 bases and J 5 bases, leaving 18 bases between the germline ends. CDR3 length equals 15 residues. The CDR3 bases that were read are TGCGCCAGCAGCCCCACCGACGGGCAGCGGGAGACC. Encoded protein: CASSPTDGQRET. The CDR3 reads in full as CASSPTDGQRETQYF.

Turning to this clone: The sequence runs out 3 residues before the end of the CDR3; the remainder is reconstructed from the germline J gene. The chain combines TRBV20-1 with TRBJ2-2; possibly TRBD2 for D (6 bases). Trimming took 5 bases from V and 3 from J, leaving 13 bases between them. Germline lookup yields CDR1 DFQATT and CDR2 SNEGSKA (reference sequence). The CDR3 covers 14 residues. The sequenced part of the CDR3 DNA is TGCAGTGCTGGGGACTCTACCCACACCGGGGAG. Encoded protein: CSAGDSTHTGE. The full CDR3 protein reads CSAGDSTHTGELFF.

As to this clone: Read data end 3 residues before the CDR3 end; the end is taken from the germline J gene. This chain uses TRBV5-1 with TRBJ2-3; 10 bases are a match to TRBD1. This CDR3 is 15 amino acids long. Germline assignment: CDR1 SGHRS and CDR2 YFSETQ. The sequenced part of the CDR3 DNA is TGCGCCAGCAGCGTTTCCGGGACAGGGGTGCAGCCG. Translation gives CASSVSGTGVQP. The full CDR3 protein is CASSVSGTGVQPQYF.

As regards this clone: The CDR3 end falls 3 residues outside the read, so it is completed with the germline J gene. This chain uses TRBV12-3 or TRBV12-4 with TRBJ2-3, with a weak D call TRBD1 (6 bases). CDR3 size: 14 residues. The V end was cut by 8 bases, the J end by 3 bases, with 15 bases between. The CDR3 reads CASSRQGNTDTQYF. CDR3 DNA, as far as it was read: TGTGCCAGCTCCCGGCAGGGGAATACAGATACG.

The sequenced part of the CDR3 DNA is TGTGCCTGGAGTCCCCCACGGGGGGCCGGTCCTGAA. This translates into CAWSPPRGAGPE. The whole CDR3 protein is CAWSPPRGAGPEAFF. The chain recombines TRBV30 with TRBJ1-1; weak D call: TRBD1 (6 bases). The read comes to an end 3 residues before the CDR3 does, leaving the germline J gene to fill in the end. Germline-derived CDR1 and CDR2 are GTSNPN and SVGIG (reference sequence). V lost 2 bases and J 6 bases, leaving 19 bases between the germline ends. The CDR3 is 15 amino acids. Complete variable domain (other parts from reference TRBV30 and TRBJ1-1): SQTIHQWPATLVQPVGSPLSLECTVEGTSNPNLYWYRQAAGRGLQLLFYSVGIGQISSEVPQNLSASRPQDRQFILSSKKLLLSDSGFYLCAWSPPRGAGPEAFFGQGTRLTVV.

CDR3 DNA (partial): TGTGCCAGTAAACCCCTCCGGGGGGGGGAAGAGACC. Protein product: CASKPLRGGEET. The whole CDR3 sequence reads CASKPLRGGEETQYF. J is TRBJ2-5 and V is TRBV19; TRBD2 aligns across 8 bases. The read ends 3 residues before the CDR3 terminus; that terminus is restored from the germline J gene. The CDR3 contains 15 residues. Trimming removed 7 bases from V and 3 bases from J; junction bases left unmatched: 10. Germline CDR1 is LNHDA and CDR2 is SQIVND (reference sequence).

A note on this clone: Read sequence stops 3 residues before the CDR3 end, and the germline J gene provides the missing end. V usage is TRBV6-2 or TRBV6-3 and J usage is TRBJ2-1; 10 nucleotides agree with TRBD2. This CDR3 contains 14 residues. The V and J ends lost 9 bases and 2 bases, in that order; junction bases with no gene match: 4. Germline V gene sequence: CDR1 MNHEY, CDR2 SVGEGT. The part of the CDR3 DNA that was read is TGTGCCAGTAAAGCGGGAGGGACCTACAATGAG. Its protein is CASKAGGTYNE. The complete CDR3 sequence is CASKAGGTYNEQFF.

A note on this clone: The sequence runs out 3 residues before the end of the CDR3; the remainder is reconstructed from the germline J gene. V usage is TRBV2 and J usage is TRBJ1-1; D is uncertain. Germline values: CDR1 SNHLY, CDR2 FYNNEI. Trimming cost V 2 bases and J 4 bases, with 20 bases left between them. CDR3 size: 17 residues. The CDR3: CASSEIRNNLRGTEAFF. The sequenced part of the CDR3 DNA is TGTGCCAGCAGTGAAATCCGTAACAACCTTCGAGGCACTGAA. The entire variable domain, with the rest obtained from reference TRBV2 and TRBJ1-1, is as follows: EPEVTQTPSHQVTQMGQEVILRCVPISNHLYFYWYRQILGQKVEFLVSFYNNEISEKSEIFDDQFSVERPDGSNFTLKIRSTKLEDSAMYFCASSEIRNNLRGTEAFFGQGTRLTVV.